This TCR beta chain was captured in a study of OX40 agonist ivuxolimab in advanced cancers. Regarding the research as a whole: Ivuxolimab was an agonistic, fully human IgG2 monoclonal antibody directed against OX40 (CD134), a costimulatory receptor. Intravenous ivuxolimab was administered to patients every 2 weeks at six dose levels: 0.01, 0.1, 0.3, 1.5, 3 and 10 mg/kg. Among the roughly 50 dose-escalation patients, 19 had hepatocellular carcinoma, approximately 15 melanoma, 9 renal cell carcinoma and 9 head and neck cancer. The paper covers the monotherapy dose-escalation part of the phase I ivuxolimab trial, which included N of about 50 patients. Three dose-escalation patients achieved partial responses, one with hepatocellular carcinoma and two with cutaneous melanoma. Peripheral TCRbeta sequencing aimed to test whether ivuxolimab altered TCR sequence diversity and caused clonal T-cell expansion. Patients were allowed to have had prior anti-PD-1, anti-PD-L1 or anti-CTLA-4 therapy, and about 40% of the dose-escalation patients had been treated with checkpoint inhibitors. A male proportion of around 81% and a mean age of 60 years, ranging from roughly 23 to 85, were recorded for the dose-escalation cohort.

The trial excluded patients who had a history of autoimmune disease or who were on systemic immunosuppression. Peripheral blood for TCR sequencing was collected from all dose cohorts at baseline, on cycle 4 day 1, and on cycle 7 day 1. The samples were taken from a phase I, first-in-human, multicenter, open-label dose-escalation trial of ivuxolimab. Adults with locally advanced or metastatic melanoma, renal cell, hepatocellular, or head and neck squamous cell carcinoma were enrolled in the trial. Before TCR sequencing, CD4+ T cells and CD8+ T cells from peripheral blood were sorted into separate populations. The paper as a whole reports these results and caveats: In the 0.1-3.0 mg/kg groups, partial responders had among the lowest normalized peripheral clonal expansion, particularly in CD8+ T cells. After ivuxolimab, expanded clones were on average more numerous among CD8+ T cells than among CD4+ T cells. At doses from 0.1 to 3.0 mg/kg, clonal expansion was seen in both CD4+ and CD8+ blood T cells between baseline and week 6. Low levels of normalized T-cell clonal expansion were also seen in some nonresponding patients. Antigen specificity was not determined for the clonally expanded peripheral T cells.

The CDR3 goes from the cysteine to the phenylalanine over 12 residues. Only CDR3 DNA remains: 36 bases, in frame from the first base. Between the V and J ends, shortened by 7 bases and 4 bases respectively, the junction contains 10 bases. The germline V gene supplies CDR1 MNHNS and CDR2 SASEGT. For sequencing of the TCRbeta CDR3 region, genomic DNA was extracted from the sorted cells. The immunoSEQ Assay was used to sequence the TCRbeta CDR3 regions. TCRdb stores this immuneACCESS table with in-frame sequences only. Part of the clones is absent; in the studies checked, under half of the shortfall reflects unresolved V genes, and no reason is known for the rest. Across this sample there are roughly 59,000 clones, with approximately 92% seen only once. The top ten hold under 15% of the sample. This clone has only one observation. No antigen is known for it. No base qualities exist here, and no much larger clone lies one base off it.

Sequencing used CD4+ or CD8+ T cells sorted from blood, obtained in a trial of the OX40 agonist ivuxolimab. The chain is encoded by TRBV6-1 joined to TRBJ2-5, with the D segment identity uncertain. The sequence derives from an adult with an advanced solid tumor such as melanoma, head and neck, liver or kidney cancer. The CDR3 reads as follows: CASMAAGETQYF. The nucleotide sequence is given as TGTGCCAGCATGGCGGCCGGAGAGACCCAGTACTTC.